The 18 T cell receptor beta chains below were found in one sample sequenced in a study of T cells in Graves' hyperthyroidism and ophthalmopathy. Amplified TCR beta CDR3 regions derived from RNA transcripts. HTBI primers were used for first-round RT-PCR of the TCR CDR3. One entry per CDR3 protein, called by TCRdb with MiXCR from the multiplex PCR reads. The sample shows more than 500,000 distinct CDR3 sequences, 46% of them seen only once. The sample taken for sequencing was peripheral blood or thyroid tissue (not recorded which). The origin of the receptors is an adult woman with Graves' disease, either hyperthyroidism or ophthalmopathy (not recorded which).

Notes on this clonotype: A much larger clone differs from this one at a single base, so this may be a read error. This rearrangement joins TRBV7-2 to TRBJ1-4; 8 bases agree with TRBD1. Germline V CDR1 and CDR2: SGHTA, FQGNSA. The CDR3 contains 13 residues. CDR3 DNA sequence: TGTGCCGGCAGACAGGACAGGGAGGGAAAACTGTTTTTT. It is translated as CAGRQDREGKLFF.

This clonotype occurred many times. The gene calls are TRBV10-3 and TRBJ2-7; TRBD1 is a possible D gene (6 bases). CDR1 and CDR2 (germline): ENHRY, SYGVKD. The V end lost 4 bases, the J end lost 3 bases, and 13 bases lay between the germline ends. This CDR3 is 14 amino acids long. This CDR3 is CAISGAGDGYEQYF. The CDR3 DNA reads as TGTGCCATCAGTGGGGCAGGGGATGGCTACGAGCAGTACTTC.

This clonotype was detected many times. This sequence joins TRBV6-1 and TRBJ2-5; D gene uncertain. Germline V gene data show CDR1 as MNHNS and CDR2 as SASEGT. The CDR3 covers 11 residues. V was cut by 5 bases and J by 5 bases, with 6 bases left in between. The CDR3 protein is CASSPPETQYF. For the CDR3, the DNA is TGTGCCAGCAGTCCCCCCGAGACCCAGTACTTC.

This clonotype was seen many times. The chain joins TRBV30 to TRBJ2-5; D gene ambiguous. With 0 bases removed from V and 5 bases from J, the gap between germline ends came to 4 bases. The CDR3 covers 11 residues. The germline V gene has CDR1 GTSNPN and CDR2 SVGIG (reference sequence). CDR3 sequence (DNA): TGTGCCTGGAGTGTAATCGAGACCCAGTACTTC. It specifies CAWSVIETQYF.

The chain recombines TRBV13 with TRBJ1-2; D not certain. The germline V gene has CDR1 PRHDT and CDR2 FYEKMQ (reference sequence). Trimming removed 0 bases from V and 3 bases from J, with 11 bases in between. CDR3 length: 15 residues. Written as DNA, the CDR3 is TGTGCCAGCAGCTTAGGGACCAACCCCTACTATGGCTACACCTTC. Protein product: CASSLGTNPYYGYTF.

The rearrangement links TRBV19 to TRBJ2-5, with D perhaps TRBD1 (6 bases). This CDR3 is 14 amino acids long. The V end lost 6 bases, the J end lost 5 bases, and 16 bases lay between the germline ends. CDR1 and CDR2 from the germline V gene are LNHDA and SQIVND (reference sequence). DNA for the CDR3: TGTGCCAGTAGCCCCCTTGAGGGGGTCGAGACCCAGTACTTC. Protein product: CASSPLEGVETQYF.

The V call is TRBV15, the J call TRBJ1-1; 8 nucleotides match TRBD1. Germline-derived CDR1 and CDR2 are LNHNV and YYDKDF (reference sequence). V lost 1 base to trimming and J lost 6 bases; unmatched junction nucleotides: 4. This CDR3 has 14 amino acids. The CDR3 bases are TGTGCCACCAGCAGAGTACAGGGGGTGCCTGAAGCTTTCTTT. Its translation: CATSRVQGVPEAFF.

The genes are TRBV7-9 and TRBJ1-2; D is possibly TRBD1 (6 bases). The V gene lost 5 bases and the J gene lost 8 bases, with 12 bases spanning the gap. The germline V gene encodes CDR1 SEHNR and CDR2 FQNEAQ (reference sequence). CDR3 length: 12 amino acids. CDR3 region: CASSADRLGYTF. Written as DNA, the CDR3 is TGTGCCAGCAGCGCCGACAGGCTGGGCTACACCTTC.

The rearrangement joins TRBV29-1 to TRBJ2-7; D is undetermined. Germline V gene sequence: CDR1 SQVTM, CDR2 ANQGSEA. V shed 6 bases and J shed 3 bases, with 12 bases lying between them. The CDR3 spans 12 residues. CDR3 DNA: TGCAGCGTCTGGGCAGGCGGCTACGAGCAGTACTTC. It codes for CSVWAGGYEQYF.

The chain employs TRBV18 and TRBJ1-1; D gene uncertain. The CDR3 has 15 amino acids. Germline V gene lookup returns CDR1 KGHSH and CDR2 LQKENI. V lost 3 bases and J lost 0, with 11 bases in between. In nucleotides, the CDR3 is TGTGCCAGCTCACCGATCAATCAGGTGAACACTGAAGCTTTCTTT. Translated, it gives CASSPINQVNTEAFF.

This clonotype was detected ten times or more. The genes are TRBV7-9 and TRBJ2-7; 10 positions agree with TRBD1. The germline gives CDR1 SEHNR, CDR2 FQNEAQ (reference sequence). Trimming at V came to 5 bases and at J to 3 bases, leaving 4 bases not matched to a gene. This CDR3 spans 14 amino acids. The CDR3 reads CASSAGTGDYEQYF. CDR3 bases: TGTGCCAGCAGCGCCGGGACAGGGGACTACGAGCAGTACTTC.

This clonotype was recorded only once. The CDR3 loop reads CSYGQAVSYEQYF. The CDR3, as DNA: TGCAGCTACGGACAGGCCGTCTCCTACGAGCAGTACTTC. The chain joins TRBV29-1 to TRBJ2-7; 7 bases line up with TRBD1. Unmatched junction bases numbered 7, after V lost 8 bases and J lost 0 bases. Looked up from germline, CDR1 is SQVTM and CDR2 is ANQGSEA. This CDR3 is 13 amino acids long.

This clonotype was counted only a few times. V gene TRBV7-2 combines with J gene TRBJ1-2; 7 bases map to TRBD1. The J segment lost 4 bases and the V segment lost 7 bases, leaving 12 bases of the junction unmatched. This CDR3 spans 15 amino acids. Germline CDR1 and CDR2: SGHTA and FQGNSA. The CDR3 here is CASTNIRQGLYGYTF. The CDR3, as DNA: TGTGCCAGCACCAATATCCGACAGGGACTCTATGGCTACACCTTC.

CDR3 nucleotide sequence: TGTGCCAGCAGTTACGGCCGCGCGGAGCAGTACTTC. Translation gives CASSYGRAEQYF. The chain uses TRBV7-9 and TRBJ2-7; D is unclear. V was pared by 6 bases and J by 7 bases, with 13 bases between. This CDR3 is built from 12 residues. Germline V CDR1 and CDR2: SEHNR, FQNEAQ (reference sequence). Looking up the rest from reference TRBV7-9 and TRBJ2-7 gives the full variable domain: DTGVSQNPRHKITKRGQNVTFRCDPISEHNRLYWYRQTLGQGPEFLTYFQNEAQLEKSRLLSDRFSAERPKGSFSTLEIQRTEQGDSAMYLCASSYGRAEQYFGPGTRLTVT.

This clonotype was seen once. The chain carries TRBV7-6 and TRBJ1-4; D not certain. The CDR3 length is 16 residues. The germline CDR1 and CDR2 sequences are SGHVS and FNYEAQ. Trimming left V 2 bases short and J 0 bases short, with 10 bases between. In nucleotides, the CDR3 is TGTGCCAGCAGCTTAAATTTTTATGCAACTAATGAAAAACTGTTTTTT. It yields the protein CASSLNFYATNEKLFF.

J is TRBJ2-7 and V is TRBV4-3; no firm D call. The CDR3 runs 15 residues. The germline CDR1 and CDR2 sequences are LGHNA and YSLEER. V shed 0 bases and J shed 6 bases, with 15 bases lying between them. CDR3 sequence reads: CASSQDFGTYREQYF. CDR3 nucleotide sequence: TGCGCCAGCAGCCAAGATTTTGGTACCTACCGCGAGCAGTACTTC.

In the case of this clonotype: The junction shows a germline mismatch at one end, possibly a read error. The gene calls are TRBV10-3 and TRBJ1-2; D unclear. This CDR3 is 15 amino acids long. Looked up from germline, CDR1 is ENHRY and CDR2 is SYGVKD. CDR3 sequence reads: CASSYEGPTGYGYTF. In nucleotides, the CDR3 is TGTGCCAGCAGTTACGAGGGCCCTACTGGCTATGGCTACACCTTC.

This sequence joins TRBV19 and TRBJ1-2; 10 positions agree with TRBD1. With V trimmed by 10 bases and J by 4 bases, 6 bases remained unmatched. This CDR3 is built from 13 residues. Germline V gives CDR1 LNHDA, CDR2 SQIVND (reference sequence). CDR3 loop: CATNGQGGYGYTF. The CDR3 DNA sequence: TGTGCCACTAACGGACAGGGGGGCTATGGCTACACCTTC.